This TCR beta chain is drawn from a study of regulatory T cells in long-lasting Graves disease. Study-level findings and limits: Persistent disease was associated with favored TRBV28 usage and with favored use of TRBJ1-2 and TRBJ2-5.

This sample's time point: persistent/refractory GD, antithyroid drugs over 5 years with positive TRAb. Extracted PBMC RNA gave rise to the TCR library. Per American Thyroid Association guidelines, Graves' disease was diagnosed. A volume of roughly 9.1 milliliters of peripheral blood was collected in EDTA tubes. For TCR beta, libraries came from iRepertoire HTBI primers and Arm-PCR of CDR3 regions. TCRdb re-derived calls from the multiplex PCR reads in MiXCR, one entry per CDR3 protein. The sample consists of hundreds of thousands of distinct CDR3 sequences, roughly a fifth of them appearing once. There are a few counts of this clonotype. Antigen specificity is unknown. The CDR3 runs to 18 residues. CDR1 is MDHEN and CDR2 is SYDVKM in the germline V gene. V lost 6 bases to trimming and J lost 2 bases; unmatched junction nucleotides: 11.

The sequence was collected from a female donor with Graves disease. The chain joins TRBV28 to TRBJ2-2, with TRBD1 identical over 11 bases. Sequenced here: peripheral blood mononuclear cells (PBMCs), sampled when the disease was refractory, from a patient treated with antithyroid drugs. CDR3 bases: TGTGCCAGCAGAAGATTAAGGACAGGGGGCCTTAACACCGGGGAGCTGTTTTTT. It codes for CASRRLRTGGLNTGELFF.